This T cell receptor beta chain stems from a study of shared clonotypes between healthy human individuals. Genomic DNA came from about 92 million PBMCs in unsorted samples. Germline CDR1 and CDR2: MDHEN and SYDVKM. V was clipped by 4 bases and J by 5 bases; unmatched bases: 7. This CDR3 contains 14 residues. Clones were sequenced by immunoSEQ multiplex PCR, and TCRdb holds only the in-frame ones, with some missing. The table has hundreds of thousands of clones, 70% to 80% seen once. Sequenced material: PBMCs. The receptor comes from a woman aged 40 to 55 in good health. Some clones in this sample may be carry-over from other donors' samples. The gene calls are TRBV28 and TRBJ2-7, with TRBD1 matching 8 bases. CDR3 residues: CASSSQDRAHEQYF. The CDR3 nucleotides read TGTGCCAGCAGTTCCCAGGACAGGGCCCACGAGCAGTACTTC.